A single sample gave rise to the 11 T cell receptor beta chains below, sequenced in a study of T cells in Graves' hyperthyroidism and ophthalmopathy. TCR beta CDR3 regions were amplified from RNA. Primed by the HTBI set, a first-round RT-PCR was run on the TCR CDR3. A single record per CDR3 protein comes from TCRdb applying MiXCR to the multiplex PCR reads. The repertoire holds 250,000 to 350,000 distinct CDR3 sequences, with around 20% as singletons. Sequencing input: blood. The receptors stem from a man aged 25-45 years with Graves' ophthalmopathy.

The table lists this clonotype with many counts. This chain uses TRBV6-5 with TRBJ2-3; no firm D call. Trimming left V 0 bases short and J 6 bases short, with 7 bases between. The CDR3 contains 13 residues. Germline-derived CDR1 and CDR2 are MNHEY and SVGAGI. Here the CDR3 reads CASSYSGWDTQYF. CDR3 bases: TGTGCCAGCAGTTACTCCGGTTGGGATACGCAGTATTTT.

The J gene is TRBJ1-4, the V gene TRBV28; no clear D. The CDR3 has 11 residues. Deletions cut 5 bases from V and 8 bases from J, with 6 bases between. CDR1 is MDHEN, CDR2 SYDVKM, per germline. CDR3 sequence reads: CASSLQEKLFF. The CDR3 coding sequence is TGTGCCAGCAGTCTCCAAGAAAAACTGTTTTTT.

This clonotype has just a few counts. The CDR3 here is CSARDLFRGQETQYF. The CDR3 DNA is TGCAGTGCTAGAGATCTCTTCAGGGGCCAAGAGACCCAGTACTTC. The chain links TRBV20-1 to TRBJ2-5; tentative D call: TRBD1 (6 bases). Trimming took 0 bases from V and 1 from J, leaving 12 bases between them. CDR3 length: 15 amino acids. The germline V gene encodes CDR1 DFQATT and CDR2 SNEGSKA (reference sequence).

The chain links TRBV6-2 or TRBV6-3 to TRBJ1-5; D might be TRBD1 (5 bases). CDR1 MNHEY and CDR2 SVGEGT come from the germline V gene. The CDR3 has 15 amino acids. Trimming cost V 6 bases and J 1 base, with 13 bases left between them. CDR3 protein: CASSRLGVSNQPQHF. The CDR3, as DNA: TGTGCCAGCAGCAGGCTGGGGGTAAGCAATCAGCCCCAGCATTTT.

The CDR3, as DNA: TGTGCCAGCAGTTTATCGACAGGGGGCTCTCTTAACTATGGCTACACCTTC. Translation gives CASSLSTGGSLNYGYTF. This chain uses TRBV12-3 or TRBV12-4 with TRBJ1-2; 10 nucleotides line up with TRBD1. The CDR3 is 17 residues long. Trimming at V came to 2 bases and at J to 1 base, leaving 7 bases not matched to a gene.

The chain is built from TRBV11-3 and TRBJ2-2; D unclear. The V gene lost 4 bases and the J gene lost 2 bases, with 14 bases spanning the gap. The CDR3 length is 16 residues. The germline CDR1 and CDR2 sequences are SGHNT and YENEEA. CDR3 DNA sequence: TGTGCCAGCAGCTATCTCTACTCGGCTAACACCGGGGAGCTGTTTTTT. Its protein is CASSYLYSANTGELFF. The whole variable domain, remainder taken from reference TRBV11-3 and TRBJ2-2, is EAGVVQSPRYKIIEKKQPVAFWCNPISGHNTLYWYLQNLGQGPELLIRYENEEAVDDSQLPKDRFSAERLKGVDSTLKIQPAELGDSAVYLCASSYLYSANTGELFFGEGSRLTVL.

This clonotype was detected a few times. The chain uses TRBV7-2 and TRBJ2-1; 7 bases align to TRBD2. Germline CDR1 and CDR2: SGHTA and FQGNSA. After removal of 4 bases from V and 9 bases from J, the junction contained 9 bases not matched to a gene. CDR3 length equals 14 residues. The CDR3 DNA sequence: TGTGCCAGCAGCTCTAGCGGCCAAGTAAGTGAGCAGTTCTTC. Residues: CASSSSGQVSEQFF.

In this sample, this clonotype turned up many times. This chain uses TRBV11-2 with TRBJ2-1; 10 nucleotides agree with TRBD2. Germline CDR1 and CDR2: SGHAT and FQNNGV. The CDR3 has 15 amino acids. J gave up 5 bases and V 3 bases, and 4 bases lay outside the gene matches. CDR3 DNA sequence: TGTGCCAGCAGCTTGGGGACTAGCGCGAACAATGAGCAGTTCTTC. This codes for CASSLGTSANNEQFF.

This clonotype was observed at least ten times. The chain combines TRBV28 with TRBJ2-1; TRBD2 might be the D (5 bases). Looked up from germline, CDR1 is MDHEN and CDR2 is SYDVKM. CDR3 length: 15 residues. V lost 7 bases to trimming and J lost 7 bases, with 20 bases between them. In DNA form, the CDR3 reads TGTGCCAGCATGAGGACTTTACTAACGGGGAATGAGCAGTTCTTC. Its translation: CASMRTLLTGNEQFF. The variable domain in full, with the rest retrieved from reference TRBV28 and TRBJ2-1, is DVKVTQSSRYLVKRTGEKVFLECVQDMDHENMFWYRQDPGLGLRLIYFSYDVKMKEKGDIPEGYSVSREKKERFSLILESASTNQTSMYLCASMRTLLTGNEQFFGPGTRLTVL.

CDR3 amino acids: CASSLQSNQPQHF. The CDR3 DNA reads as TGTGCCAGCAGCCTACAAAGCAATCAGCCCCAGCATTTT. The chain joins TRBV7-2 to TRBJ1-5; D unclear. CDR1 is SGHTA, CDR2 FQGNSA, per germline. The CDR3 totals 13 residues. V was trimmed by 5 bases and J by 1 base, leaving 6 bases between them.

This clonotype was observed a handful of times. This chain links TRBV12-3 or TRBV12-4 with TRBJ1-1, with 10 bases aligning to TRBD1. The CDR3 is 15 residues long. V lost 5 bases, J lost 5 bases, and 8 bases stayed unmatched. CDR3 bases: TGTGCCAGCAGTGAGACAGGGGGCGGGAGGACTGAAGCTTTCTTT. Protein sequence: CASSETGGGRTEAFF.